The following is a T cell receptor (beta chain) sequence with its context. The entry originates in a study of blood T cell repertoires in COVID-19. About the study: COVID-19 samples from acute and convalescent phases originated in the United States, Italy and Spain. From T cells, B-cell-depleted T cells, or PBMCs came the material, which was cDNA or gDNA.

CDR3 size: 15 residues. The V gene end was trimmed by 5 bases and the J gene end by 2 bases; junction bases not matched to a gene: 8. The germline V gene encodes CDR1 LGHNA and CDR2 YSLEER. Followed over time, Seattle patients had been enrolled while infection was active. Original methodology: Counts of nucleated cells, estimated from reference gene primer amplification, were obtained. Assay used: immunoSEQ multiplex PCR; TCRdb lists only in-frame clones, some missing. V, J and clone size are those of that table, while D and trimming were read from the DNA. The table lists 150,000 to 200,000 clones, roughly 81% of them singletons.

This TCR was recovered from a woman older than 75 with COVID-19, enrolled during active disease. The sample taken for sequencing was peripheral blood. The chain joins TRBV4-3 to TRBJ1-2; 7 bases align to TRBD1. The CDR3 DNA reads TGCGCCAGCAGCAACGGCCTGACAGGGAACTATGGCTACACCTTC. Its translation: CASSNGLTGNYGYTF.